This T cell receptor beta chain is from a study of beta chain features in type 1 diabetes. Study in general: Taken together, all samples contributed 107,917,701 examined sorted cells.

Turning to this clone: Its antigen is not known.

Whole-study results and caveats: When Type 1 diabetes patients were examined, their TCRB CDR3s proved moderately but significantly shorter in all four CD4+ subsets. At VDJ recombination sites, type 1 diabetes patients had fewer insertions and more deleted nucleotides. It was not settled here whether HLA type affects TCRB rearrangement.

Reverse transcription of all isolated RNA meant that expressed TCRB transcripts were sequenced. Assay used: immunoSEQ multiplex PCR; TCRdb lists only in-frame clones, some missing. The sample records 300,000 or so clones, roughly 8% being singletons. V was clipped by 0 bases and J by 10 bases, with 13 bases between them. CDR3 length: 14 amino acids. The germline V gene has CDR1 SEHNR and CDR2 FQNEAQ (reference sequence). Sequencing input: central memory CD4+ T cells from blood. The J gene is TRBJ2-1, the V gene TRBV7-9; no firm D call. The clonotype originates from a woman aged 18-29 years in good health. For the CDR3, the DNA is TGTGCCAGCAGCTTAGCTCCTACTGCCTCCGAGCAGTTCTTC. Protein: CASSLAPTASEQFF.